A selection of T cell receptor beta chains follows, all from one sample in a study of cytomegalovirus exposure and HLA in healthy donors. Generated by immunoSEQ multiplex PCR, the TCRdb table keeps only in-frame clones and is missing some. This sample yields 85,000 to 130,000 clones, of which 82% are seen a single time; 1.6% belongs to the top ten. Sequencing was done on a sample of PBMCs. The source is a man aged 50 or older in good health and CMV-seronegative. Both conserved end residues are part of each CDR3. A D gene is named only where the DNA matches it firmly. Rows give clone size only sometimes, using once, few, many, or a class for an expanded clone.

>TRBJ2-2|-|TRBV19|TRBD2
CACAGGGATGELFF
TGTGCCTGCGCCGGCGGGGGGGCGACCGGGGAGCTGTTTTTT
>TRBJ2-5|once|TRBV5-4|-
CASSTGQETQYF
TGTGCCAGCAGTACAGGGCAGGAGACCCAGTACTTC
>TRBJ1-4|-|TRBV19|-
CASTPTYQTNEKLFF
TGTGCCAGTACCCCCACTTATCAAACTAATGAAAAACTGTTTTTT
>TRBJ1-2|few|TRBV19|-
CASTFRQSDGYTF
TGTGCCAGCACGTTTCGACAGTCCGATGGCTACACCTTC
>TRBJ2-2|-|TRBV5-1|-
CASSPLIRGRSGELFF
TGCGCCAGCAGCCCCCTTATCAGGGGTAGGTCCGGGGAGCTGTTTTTT
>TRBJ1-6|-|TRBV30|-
CAWSVSGLVSPLHF
TGTGCCTGGAGTGTATCAGGATTAGTTTCACCCCTCCACTTT
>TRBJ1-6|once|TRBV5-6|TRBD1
CASSLPPQGRDSPLHF
TGTGCCAGCAGCTTGCCCCCACAGGGGCGGGATTCACCCCTCCACTTT
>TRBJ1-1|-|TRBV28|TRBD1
CASSLLGQGASKAFF
TGTGCCAGCAGTTTATTAGGACAGGGGGCAAGTAAGGCTTTCTTT
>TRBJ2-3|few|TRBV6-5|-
CASSGLVGGTDTQYF
TGTGCCAGCAGCGGACTAGTAGGGGGGACAGATACGCAGTATTTT
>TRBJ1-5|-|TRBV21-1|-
CASSPREYHSNQPQHF
TGTGCCAGCAGCCCAAGGGAGTACCATAGCAATCAGCCCCAGCATTTT
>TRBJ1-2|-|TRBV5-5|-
CASSSLTESYGYTF
TGTGCCAGCAGCTCCCTGACAGAGTCCTATGGCTACACCTTC
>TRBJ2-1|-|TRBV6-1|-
CASERHYGYNEQFF
TGTGCCAGCGAGCGGCACTACGGTTACAATGAGCAGTTCTTC
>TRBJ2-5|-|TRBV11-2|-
CASSLRGGGLETQYF
TGTGCCAGCAGCCTCCGAGGGGGGGGCTTGGAGACCCAGTACTTC
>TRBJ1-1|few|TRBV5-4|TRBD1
CASSPRQGFTEAFF
TGTGCCAGCAGCCCCCGACAGGGATTCACTGAAGCTTTCTTT
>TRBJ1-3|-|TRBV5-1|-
CASSLVPTTQGNTIYF
TGCGCCAGCAGCTTGGTACCTACGACACAAGGAAACACCATATATTTT
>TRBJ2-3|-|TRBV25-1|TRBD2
CASSESTSGGLDTQYF
TGTGCCAGCAGTGAATCGACTAGCGGGGGTCTGGACACGCAGTATTTT
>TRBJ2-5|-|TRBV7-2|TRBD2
CASNPRGRSGGAAETQYF
TGTGCCAGCAACCCCCGAGGTAGGAGCGGGGGGGCCGCAGAGACCCAGTACTTC
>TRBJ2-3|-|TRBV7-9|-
CASSLGSSTDTQYF
TGTGCCAGCAGCTTAGGCAGTAGCACAGATACGCAGTATTTT
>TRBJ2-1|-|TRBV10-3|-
CAISGGLNNEQFF
TGTGCCATCAGTGGGGGCCTTAACAATGAGCAGTTCTTC